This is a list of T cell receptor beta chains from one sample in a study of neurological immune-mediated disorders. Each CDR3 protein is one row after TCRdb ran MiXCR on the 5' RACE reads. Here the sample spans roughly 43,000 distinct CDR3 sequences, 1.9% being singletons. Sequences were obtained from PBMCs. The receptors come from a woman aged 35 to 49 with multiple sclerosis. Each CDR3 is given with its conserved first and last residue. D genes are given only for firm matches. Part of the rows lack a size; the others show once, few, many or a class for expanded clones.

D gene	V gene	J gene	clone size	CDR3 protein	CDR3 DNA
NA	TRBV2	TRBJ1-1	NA	CASSEAWSDFF	TGTGCCAGCAGTGAAGCTTGGAGTGATTTCTTT
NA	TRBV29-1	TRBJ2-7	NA	CSVEDRDLAYEQYF	TGCAGCGTTGAAGATAGGGACTTAGCCTACGAGCAATACTTC
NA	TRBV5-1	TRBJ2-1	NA	CASSLVLGQIYNEQIF	TGCGCCAGCAGCTTGGTGCTTGGTCAAATATACAATGAGCAGATCTTC
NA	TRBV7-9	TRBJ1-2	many	CASSSSFGAYTF	TGTGCCAGCAGCTCCTCCTTTGGTGCCTACACCTTC
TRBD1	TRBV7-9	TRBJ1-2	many	CASSWTGDGYTF	TGTGCCAGCAGCTGGACAGGGGATGGCTACACCTTC
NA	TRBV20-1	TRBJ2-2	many	CSARDLNRPADTGELFF	TGCAGTGCTAGAGATCTTAACAGACCTGCGGACACCGGGGAGCTGTTTTTT
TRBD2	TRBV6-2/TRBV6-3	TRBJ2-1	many	CASSPQTSGGGSEQFF	TGTGCCAGCAGCCCCCAGACTAGCGGGGGGGGATCTGAGCAGTTCTTC
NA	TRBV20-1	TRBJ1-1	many	CSARDSTGTLNTEAFF	TGCAGTGCTAGAGATTCCACCGGGACGTTGAACACTGAAGCTTTCTTT
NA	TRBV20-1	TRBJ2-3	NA	CSARDRGISDTQYF	TGCAGTGCTAGAGATCGGGGTATATCGGATACGCAGTATTTT
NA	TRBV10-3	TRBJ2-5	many	CATRPVDRGIMETQYF	TGTGCCACCAGACCGGTAGACCGGGGGATTATGGAGACCCAGTACTTC
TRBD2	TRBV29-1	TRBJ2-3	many	CSVEGTSRSDTQYF	TGCAGCGTTGAGGGGACTAGCCGATCAGATACGCAGTATTTT
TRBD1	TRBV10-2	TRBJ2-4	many	CASKPTGVENIQYF	TGCGCCAGCAAGCCTACAGGGGTGGAAAACATTCAGTACTTC
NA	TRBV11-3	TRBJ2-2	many	CASSSPEGTGELFF	TGTGCCAGCAGCTCCCCTGAGGGCACCGGGGAGCTGTTTTTT
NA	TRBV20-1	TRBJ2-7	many	CSAFRGKHYEQYF	TGCAGTGCTTTTAGGGGGAAACATTACGAGCAGTACTTC
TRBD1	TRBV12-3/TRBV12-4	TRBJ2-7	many	CASRVGQHSYEQYF	TGTGCCAGCCGTGTGGGACAGCACTCCTACGAGCAGTACTTC
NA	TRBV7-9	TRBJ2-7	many	CASSAGDEQYF	TGTGCCAGCAGTGCAGGGGACGAGCAGTACTTC
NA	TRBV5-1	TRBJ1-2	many	CASSLARGGDFNYGYTF	TGCGCCAGCAGCTTGGCCCGGGGAGGGGATTTTAACTATGGCTACACCTTC
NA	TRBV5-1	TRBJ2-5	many	CASSPPKGASETQYF	TGCGCCAGCAGCCCGCCGAAGGGTGCCTCAGAGACCCAGTACTTC
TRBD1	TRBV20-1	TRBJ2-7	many	CSARNRQGTYEQYF	TGCAGTGCTCGGAACCGACAGGGGACCTACGAGCAGTACTTC
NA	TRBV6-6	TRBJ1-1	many	CASSYVQVRDEAFF	TGTGCCAGCAGTTACGTTCAGGTTAGGGATGAAGCTTTCTTT
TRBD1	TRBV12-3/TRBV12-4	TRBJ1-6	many	CASSVQGSGNSPLHF	TGTGCCAGCAGTGTACAGGGGTCTGGGAATTCACCCCTCCACTTT
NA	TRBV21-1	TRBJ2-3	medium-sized	CAIRGTGGEGGTQYF	TGTGCCATCCGGGGGACAGGGGGAGAAGGAGGTACGCAGTATTTT
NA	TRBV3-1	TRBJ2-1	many	CASSQVRPRPNEQFF	TGTGCCAGCAGCCAAGTGCGGCCCCGCCCCAATGAGCAGTTCTTC
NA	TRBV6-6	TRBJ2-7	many	CASSDRDGTYEQYF	TGTGCCAGCAGTGACCGGGACGGGACCTACGAGCAGTACTTC
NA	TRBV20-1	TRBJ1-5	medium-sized	CSARDIENQPQHF	TGCAGTGCTAGAGATATCGAGAATCAGCCCCAGCATTTT
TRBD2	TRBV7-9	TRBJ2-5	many	CASSRGEGETQYF	TGTGCCAGCAGCCGTGGGGAGGGAGAGACCCAGTACTTC
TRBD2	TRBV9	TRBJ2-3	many	CASSPIAGDFTDTQYF	TGTGCCAGCAGCCCAATAGCGGGGGATTTCACAGATACGCAGTATTTT